The rows below give T cell receptor beta chains drawn from one sample of a study of CD8 T cells in Susac syndrome. TCRdb re-analysed the immunoSEQ multiplex PCR reads in MiXCR, keeping a single row per CDR3 protein. The data hold about 300,000 distinct CDR3 sequences, with almost 85% observed a single time. Sample: CD8+ T cells from PBMCs. The receptors were gathered from a human donor with multiple sclerosis. CDR3s include the opening cysteine and the closing phenylalanine or tryptophan. Each record gives: D gene, J gene, clone size, V gene, CDR3 protein, CDR3 DNA. The D gene is left open where the match is weak. Size is omitted from some rows. Given values are once, few, many or a class for expanded clones.

TRBD2 | TRBJ2-1 | - | TRBV7-6 | CASSLGLPSGHNEQFF | TGTGCCAGCAGCTTAGGTCTACCTAGCGGACACAATGAGCAGTTCTTC
- | TRBJ2-7 | - | TRBV7-6 | CASSLGWFTYEQYF | TGTGCCAGCAGCTTAGGGTGGTTTACCTACGAGCAGTACTTC
- | TRBJ2-3 | once | TRBV6-4 | CASSDGPGGADTQYF | TGTGCCAGCAGTGACGGGCCAGGAGGAGCAGATACGCAGTATTTT
- | TRBJ2-5 | - | TRBV24-1 | CATSDSGFVAAQYF | TGTGCCACCAGTGATTCTGGGTTTGTGGCGGCCCAGTACTTC
- | TRBJ1-2 | - | TRBV20-1 | CSARDALLSYGYTF | TGCAGTGCTAGAGATGCCCTTCTTTCCTATGGCTACACCTTC
TRBD2 | TRBJ2-2 | - | TRBV7-9 | CASSSPLAGVSGELFF | TGTGCCAGCAGCTCCCCCCTAGCGGGAGTGTCCGGGGAGCTGTTTTTT
- | TRBJ2-3 | - | TRBV5-4 | CASSLDWADTDTQYF | TGTGCCAGCAGCTTGGATTGGGCAGACACAGATACGCAGTATTTT
- | TRBJ2-4 | - | TRBV28 | CASSSGFLQYF | TGTGCCAGCAGTTCCGGATTCCTTCAGTACTTC
- | TRBJ2-1 | - | TRBV27 | CASSFLGGGVLPYNEQFF | TGTGCCAGCAGTTTCCTGGGGGGCGGGGTCTTGCCCTACAATGAGCAGTTCTTC
TRBD1 | TRBJ2-2 | - | TRBV4-1 | CASSHLGGSDTGELFF | TGCGCCAGCAGCCACCTAGGGGGCTCCGACACCGGGGAGCTGTTTTTT
- | TRBJ2-5 | - | TRBV7-3 | CASSLGAAWNIETQYF | TGTGCCAGCAGCTTAGGAGCCGCCTGGAACATTGAGACCCAGTACTTC
- | TRBJ2-1 | - | TRBV15 | CATSREGGAAGEQFF | TGTGCCACCAGCAGAGAAGGGGGAGCCGCGGGGGAGCAGTTCTTC
- | TRBJ2-6 | - | TRBV28 | CASSLRRGSRVSGANVLTF | TGTGCCAGCAGTTTACGTAGAGGTTCTAGGGTCTCTGGGGCCAACGTCCTGACTTTC
- | TRBJ2-7 | - | TRBV20-1 | CSAPAGHEQYF | TGCAGTGCCCCCGCAGGCCACGAGCAGTACTTC
- | TRBJ1-2 | - | TRBV28 | CASRVRGGYGYTF | TGTGCCAGCAGGGTCCGGGGGGGCTATGGCTACACCTTC
TRBD2 | TRBJ2-1 | once | TRBV19 | CASSILAGVSSEQFF | TGTGCCAGTAGTATTCTAGCGGGAGTCTCTAGCGAGCAGTTCTTC
TRBD1 | TRBJ2-7 | - | TRBV28 | CASTLSGTGVDEQYF | TGTGCCAGCACCCTATCCGGGACAGGGGTGGACGAGCAGTACTTC
TRBD1 | TRBJ1-1 | - | TRBV2 | CASDSGGRTEAFF | TGTGCCAGCGACTCAGGGGGCAGGACTGAAGCTTTCTTT
- | TRBJ1-2 | - | TRBV6-5 | CASSYSPTDTNYGYTF | TGTGCCAGCAGTTACTCCCCGACAGATACTAACTATGGCTACACCTTC
TRBD1 | TRBJ2-2 | - | TRBV29-1 | CSVEGTGNTGELFF | TGCAGCGTTGAAGGGACAGGGAACACCGGGGAGCTGTTTTTT
- | TRBJ2-1 | - | TRBV28 | CASSLPADEQFF | TGTGCCAGCAGTTTACCGGCCGATGAGCAGTTCTTC
- | TRBJ2-7 | - | TRBV28 | CASSFPGQAAGEQYF | TGTGCCAGCAGTTTCCCAGGGCAAGCGGCCGGCGAGCAGTACTTC
- | TRBJ2-7 | - | TRBV20-1 | CSARDREFSSYEQYF | TGCAGTGCTAGAGATAGGGAGTTCTCGTCCTACGAGCAGTACTTC
- | TRBJ2-7 | - | TRBV11-2 | CASSFSDTYEQYF | TGTGCCAGCAGCTTTTCCGATACCTACGAGCAGTACTTC
- | TRBJ2-7 | once | TRBV20-1 | CSAGESGGTTLYEQYF | TGCAGTGCTGGAGAATCGGGCGGGACCACCCTGTACGAGCAGTACTTC
TRBD2 | TRBJ2-7 | - | TRBV27 | CASSYHGTSGKSYEQYF | TGTGCCAGCAGTTACCACGGGACTAGCGGAAAATCCTACGAGCAGTACTTC
- | TRBJ2-7 | - | TRBV27 | CASSFRGAYEQYF | TGTGCCAGCAGTTTTCGGGGCGCCTACGAGCAGTACTTC
- | TRBJ1-2 | - | TRBV19 | CASDRGKSDPVNYGYTF | TGTGCCAGCGATCGGGGGAAATCGGATCCAGTTAACTATGGCTACACCTTC
TRBD1 | TRBJ1-2 | - | TRBV4-3 | CASSHRQGSNYGYTF | TGCGCCAGCAGCCATCGACAGGGGTCGAACTATGGCTACACCTTC
- | TRBJ2-1 | - | TRBV27 | CASSLISGYNEQFF | TGTGCCAGCAGCCTCATTAGCGGATACAATGAGCAGTTCTTC
TRBD2 | TRBJ2-3 | - | TRBV6-5 | CASSYSSRGGTVTDTQYF | TGTGCCAGCAGTTACTCGTCGAGGGGAGGGACCGTGACAGATACGCAGTATTTT
- | TRBJ2-1 | - | TRBV3-1 | CASSQERAPSEQFF | TGTGCCAGCAGCCAAGAGAGGGCTCCCTCGGAGCAGTTCTTC
- | TRBJ2-3 | - | TRBV15 | CATSGLWDTQYF | TGTGCCACCAGCGGACTCTGGGATACGCAGTATTTT
- | TRBJ2-2 | - | TRBV20-1 | CSAREKGPSTGELFF | TGCAGTGCTAGAGAAAAAGGGCCAAGCACCGGGGAGCTGTTTTTT
TRBD2 | TRBJ2-5 | - | TRBV28 | CASSFLGLAEETQYF | TGTGCCAGCAGTTTCTTAGGACTAGCGGAAGAGACCCAGTACTTC